These 2 T cell receptor beta chains originate from one sample sequenced in a study of blood T cell repertoires in COVID-19. Produced via immunoSEQ multiplex PCR; TCRdb's table is partial and in-frame only. The top ten clones hold roughly 13% of a sample with a few hundred thousand clones, about 91% of them seen once. Input material: peripheral blood. The source is a woman in her forties or fifties with COVID-19, enrolled during active disease.

The chain joins TRBV5-6 to TRBJ1-2; no clear D. The CDR3 runs 14 residues. Germline V CDR1 and CDR2: SGHDT, YYEEEE. With 4 bases removed from V and 8 bases from J, the gap between germline ends came to 18 bases. CDR3 DNA sequence: TGTGCCAGCAGCCTAGCCCCGGGCCACGGAGGCTACACCTTC. Translating gives CASSLAPGHGGYTF. Together with reference TRBV5-6 and TRBJ1-2, the CDR3 gives the full variable domain: DAGVTQSPTHLIKTRGQQVTLRCSPKSGHDTVSWYQQALGQGPQFIFQYYEEEERQRGNFPDRFSGHQFPNYSSELNVNALLLGDSALYLCASSLAPGHGGYTFGSGTRLTVV.

This clone has a single count. The chain is built from TRBV2 and TRBJ1-4, with TRBD1 matching 7 bases. V trimming: 6 bases; J trimming: 4 bases; junction bases outside the gene matches: 5. The germline V gene encodes CDR1 SNHLY and CDR2 FYNNEI. The CDR3 is 14 residues long. CDR3 amino acids: CASRPGQYNEKLFF. Here the CDR3 DNA reads TGTGCCAGCAGGCCGGGACAGTATAATGAAAAACTGTTTTTT.